Below, 8 T cell receptor beta chains from the same sample are listed, as sequenced in a study of OX40 agonist ivuxolimab in advanced cancers. Method: immunoSEQ multiplex PCR; TCRdb's copy keeps in-frame clones and lacks some. The sample lists under 70,000 clones, about 90% occurring once. Specimen: CD4+ or CD8+ T cells sorted from blood, collected in a trial of the OX40 agonist ivuxolimab. These receptors all stem from an adult with an advanced solid tumor such as melanoma, head and neck, liver or kidney cancer.

J is TRBJ1-1 and V is TRBV4-2; 8 bases are a match to TRBD1. J lost 0 bases, V lost 0 bases, and 3 bases had no gene match. Germline V gene lookup returns CDR1 LGHNA and CDR2 YNFKEQ. CDR3 length: 16 amino acids. For the CDR3, the DNA is TGTGCCAGCAGCCAAGACTGGACAGGGTTGAACACTGAAGCTTTCTTT. Its protein is CASSQDWTGLNTEAFF.

This rearrangement joins TRBV7-2 to TRBJ1-5, with 7 bases matching TRBD1. CDR3 length: 15 residues. From germline, CDR1 is SGHTA and CDR2 FQGNSA. Unmatched junction bases numbered 10, after V lost 3 bases and J lost 8 bases. DNA for the CDR3: TGTGCCAGCAGCTTCCCAGGGGGGGTAGGTAAGCCCCAGCATTTT. As protein: CASSFPGGVGKPQHF.

The chain carries TRBV27 and TRBJ2-1, with D unresolved. This CDR3 contains 15 residues. Deletions cut 5 bases from V and 2 bases from J, with 13 bases between. CDR1 and CDR2 from the germline V gene are MNHEY and SMNVEV (reference sequence). In nucleotides, the CDR3 is TGTGCCAGCAGTGCAGACTTCGACGCCTACAATGAGCAGTTCTTC. It translates to CASSADFDAYNEQFF.

This chain links TRBV11-1 with TRBJ1-1, with D perhaps matching TRBD1 (6 bases). Germline-derived CDR1 and CDR2 are SGHAT and FQDESV (reference sequence). V dropped 4 bases and J dropped 3 bases, with 12 bases sitting between them. The CDR3 is 14 amino acids. The CDR3 bases are TGTGCCAGCAGCTCATGGACAGAATACACTGAAGCTTTCTTT. This sequence encodes CASSSWTEYTEAFF.

This chain links TRBV9 with TRBJ1-4; 8 bases are a match to TRBD1. CDR1 SGDLS and CDR2 YYNGEE come from the germline V gene. This CDR3 is 15 amino acids long. V shed 3 bases and J 6 bases; nucleotides not matched to a gene: 7. This CDR3 reads CASSGDRGWDEKLFF. The DNA for the CDR3 is TGTGCCAGCAGCGGCGACAGGGGCTGGGATGAAAAACTGTTTTTT.

CDR3 in DNA: TGCGCCAGCAGCTATAACAGGGCCGAGCAGTACTTC. Protein product: CASSYNRAEQYF. This chain links TRBV5-1 with TRBJ2-7; D is possibly TRBD1 (6 bases). This CDR3 region has 12 residues. Germline V CDR1 and CDR2: SGHRS, YFSETQ. V was trimmed by 3 bases and J by 6 bases, leaving 10 bases between them.

The chain links TRBV7-9 to TRBJ1-5; the D is unclear. The V gene's germline CDR1 is SEHNR and CDR2 FQNEAQ (reference sequence). The CDR3 is made up of 14 amino acids. Trimming pared 4 bases from V and 3 bases from J, leaving 10 bases between. CDR3 in DNA: TGTGCCAGCAGCTCGGACGGCTTCAATCAGCCCCAGCATTTT. It encodes CASSSDGFNQPQHF.

The chain is built from TRBV19 and TRBJ1-2; D uncertain. The CDR3 spans 11 residues. Germline lookup yields CDR1 LNHDA and CDR2 SQIVND (reference sequence). The V end was cut by 8 bases, the J end by 5 bases, with 9 bases between. CDR3 sequence (DNA): TGTGCCAGTCGGTGGACTTATGGCTACACCTTC. Translating gives CASRWTYGYTF. Drawing the rest from reference TRBV19 and TRBJ1-2, the complete variable domain is DGGITQSPKYLFRKEGQNVTLSCEQNLNHDAMYWYRQDPGQGLRLIYYSQIVNDFQKGDIAEGYSVSREKKESFPLTVTSAQKNPTAFYLCASRWTYGYTFGSGTRLTVV.